This record looks at one TCR beta chain sequence and its context. The antigen is not known. These data come from a study of T cell responses to AZD1222 COVID-19 vaccine. Unmatched junction bases numbered 3, after V lost 4 bases and J lost 6 bases. Germline V gives CDR1 LGHDT, CDR2 YNNKEL (reference sequence). The CDR3 spans 13 residues. Clones were sequenced by immunoSEQ multiplex PCR, and TCRdb holds only the in-frame ones, with some missing. Of around 120,000 clones listed, approximately 83% were seen once; the top ten hold 1.5% to 2%. The study, taken as a whole, reports: The breadth and depth of Spike-specific TCRs increased once two AZD1222 doses had been given.

The sample here was peripheral blood, taken on day 0 of AZD1222 vaccination. The chain links TRBV3-1 (or the pseudogene TRBV3-2) to TRBJ2-1; 7 bases are shared with TRBD1. This receptor was obtained from an adult in good health. The CDR3 is CASSRRQGNEQFF. In DNA form, the CDR3 reads TGTGCCAGCAGCCGTAGACAGGGCAATGAGCAGTTCTTC.